The sequence of this TCR beta chain was determined in a study of blood T cells in healthy people across ages. Alongside a J-beta primer mix, a sample-barcoded 5' primer served in a second PCR lasting about 7 to 12 cycles. TCRdb ran MiXCR on the 5' RACE reads and lists one entry per CDR3 protein. This table holds 1.5 million to 2 million distinct CDR3 sequences, roughly 28% found once. Germline V CDR1 and CDR2: SGHAT, FQNNGV. This CDR3 comprises 19 residues. Findings of the study overall: As age increased, TCR beta diversity per million T cells fell in a roughly linear fashion.

This clonotype was seen a handful of times. The target antigen is unknown. The chain employs TRBV11-2 and TRBJ2-5; TRBD2 might be the D (6 bases). The DNA end is a closer match to TRBJ2-7, so the J assignment may be wrong. This receptor was identified in a woman aged 25 to 45 in good health. The sample consisted of blood. CDR3 loop: CASSCLLESASAESCEQYF. CDR3 in DNA: TGTGCCAGCAGCTGCCTCTTGGAAAGTGCTAGCGCCGAGTCTTGCGAGCAGTACTTC.